One sample yielded the 9 T cell receptor beta chains listed below, sequenced in a study of blood T cell repertoires in COVID-19 (dated by TCRdb to the early 2020s). Receptor libraries were prepared by the immunoSEQ multiplex PCR assay. TCRdb stores this immuneACCESS table with in-frame sequences only. Part of the clones is absent; in the studies checked, under half of the shortfall reflects unresolved V genes, and no reason is known for the rest. This sample holds 400,000 or so clones; approximately 89% were observed only once. Jointly, the top ten make up 1.5% to 2.5% of the sample. What was sequenced was PBMCs or T cells enriched from blood (not recorded which). The receptors derive from a man aged 40-49 years in a cohort exposed to, infected with or recovered from COVID-19 (not recorded which).

The V gene is TRBV19, the J gene TRBJ2-3; 9 bases agree with TRBD1. Germline V gives CDR1 LNHDA, CDR2 SQIVND (reference sequence). The junction had 7 bases not matched to a gene; V was cut back by 7 bases and J by 2 bases. CDR3 length: 15 amino acids. Written as DNA, the CDR3 is TGTGCCAGTATACCCCGGACAGGGGCCACAGATACGCAGTATTTT. The encoded protein is CASIPRTGATDTQYF.

This rearrangement joins TRBV28 to TRBJ2-1; 7 bases are shared with TRBD2. The CDR3 totals 15 residues. After removal of 3 bases from V and 8 bases from J, the junction contained 10 bases not matched to a gene. Germline V lookup: CDR1 MDHEN, CDR2 SYDVKM. Here the CDR3 DNA reads TGTGCCAGCAGTTTCGCCGGGAGGCCGGGTGATGAGCAGTTCTTC. It translates to CASSFAGRPGDEQFF.

The chain couples TRBV15 to TRBJ2-7; 7 positions match TRBD1. The CDR3 covers 12 residues. The V and J ends lost 1 base and 6 bases, in that order; junction bases with no gene match: 0. CDR1 is LNHNV and CDR2 is YYDKDF in the germline V gene (reference sequence). The CDR3 nucleotides read TGTGCCACCAGCAGAGGACAGGGCGAGCAGTACTTC. It is translated as CATSRGQGEQYF.

J is TRBJ1-5 and V is TRBV4-2, with a tentative D call TRBD1 (5 bases). The CDR3 is 16 residues long. V lost 0 bases to trimming and J lost 5 bases, with 14 bases between them. Germline V lookup: CDR1 LGHNA, CDR2 YNFKEQ. The CDR3 protein is CASSQDLRGTYQPQHF. CDR3 nucleotide sequence: TGTGCCAGCAGCCAAGATCTTCGGGGGACCTATCAGCCCCAGCATTTT.

In its sample, this clone was seen a few times. The V call is TRBV4-1, the J call TRBJ1-5, with a tentative D call TRBD1 (5 bases). Looked up from germline, CDR1 is MGHRA and CDR2 is YSYEKL. V shed 3 bases and J shed 2 bases, with 17 bases lying between them. The CDR3 is 17 amino acids. CDR3 protein: CASSQGWGDLGNQPQHF. Written as DNA, the CDR3 is TGCGCCAGCAGCCAGGGGTGGGGGGATTTAGGCAATCAGCCCCAGCATTTT.

This sequence joins TRBV5-4 and TRBJ2-2, with TRBD2 matching 12 bases. Germline CDR1 reads SGHNT; CDR2 reads YYREEE (reference sequence). This CDR3 is built from 17 residues. The J segment lost 6 bases and the V segment lost 4 bases, leaving 10 bases of the junction unmatched. CDR3 nucleotide sequence: TGTGCCAGCAGCCTGATGACTAGCGGGAGTCTCTCCGGGGAGCTGTTTTTT. It yields the protein CASSLMTSGSLSGELFF.

The J gene is TRBJ2-3, the V gene TRBV5-6; 8 bases map to TRBD2. The CDR3 has 14 amino acids. Unmatched junction bases numbered 4, after V lost 2 bases and J lost 5 bases. Germline CDR1 is SGHDT and CDR2 is YYEEEE. The CDR3 DNA follows: TGTGCCAGCAGCTTCGATCTAGCGGGAGATACGCAGTATTTT. Translating gives CASSFDLAGDTQYF.

The chain links TRBV9 to TRBJ2-1; maybe TRBD1 (5 bases). Germline V gene data show CDR1 as SGDLS and CDR2 as YYNGEE. The CDR3 runs to 16 residues. V lost 0 bases and J 5 bases, leaving 15 bases between the germline ends. The CDR3, as DNA: TGTGCCAGCAGCGTAGGGGGCGACACCCCAAACAATGAGCAGTTCTTC. It is translated as CASSVGGDTPNNEQFF.

J is TRBJ2-3 and V is TRBV6-5, with D perhaps matching TRBD1 (6 bases). Germline V gene sequence: CDR1 MNHEY, CDR2 SVGAGI. The CDR3 loop spans 14 amino acids. Trimming pared 4 bases from V and 0 bases from J, leaving 8 bases between. CDR3 bases: TGTGCCAGCAGTTTACAGGGTAGCACAGATACGCAGTATTTT. It codes for CASSLQGSTDTQYF.